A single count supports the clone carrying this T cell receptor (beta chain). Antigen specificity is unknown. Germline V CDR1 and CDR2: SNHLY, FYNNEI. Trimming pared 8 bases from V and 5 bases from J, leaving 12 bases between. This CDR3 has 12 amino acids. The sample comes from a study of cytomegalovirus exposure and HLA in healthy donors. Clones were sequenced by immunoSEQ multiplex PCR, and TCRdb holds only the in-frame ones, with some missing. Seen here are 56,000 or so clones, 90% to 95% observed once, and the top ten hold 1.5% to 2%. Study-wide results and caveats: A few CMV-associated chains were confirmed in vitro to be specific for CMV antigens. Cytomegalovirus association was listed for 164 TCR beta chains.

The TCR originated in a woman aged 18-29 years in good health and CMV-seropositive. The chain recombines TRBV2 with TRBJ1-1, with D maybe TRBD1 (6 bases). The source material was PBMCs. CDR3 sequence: CASSRGQTEAFF. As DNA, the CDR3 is TGTGCCAGCTCCAGGGGTCAGACTGAAGCTTTCTTT.